Each of the 12 T cell receptor beta chains below was sequenced from the same sample in a study of shared clonotypes between healthy human individuals. Sequenced by immunoSEQ multiplex PCR; TCRdb stores in-frame clones only, minus some. The table records roughly 1,100,000 clones, 65% to 75% of them present only once. The sample comprised memory CD4+ T cells sorted from blood. Subset: CD45RA-negative fraction. The receptors come from a man aged 18 to 30 in good health.

This clone was counted between two and nine times. The sample has other DNA sequences that encode this CDR3 too. The chain uses TRBV30 and TRBJ1-1, with 8 bases fitting TRBD1. J was trimmed by 4 bases and V by 1 base; bases with no gene match: 5. CDR1 and CDR2 from the germline V gene are GTSNPN and SVGIG (reference sequence). This CDR3 spans 14 amino acids. CDR3 in amino acids: CAWSGGTGSTEAFF. As DNA, the CDR3 is TGTGCCTGGAGTGGCGGGACAGGCAGCACTGAAGCTTTCTTT. The full variable domain, with the rest looked up from reference TRBV30 and TRBJ1-1, is SQTIHQWPATLVQPVGSPLSLECTVEGTSNPNLYWYRQAAGRGLQLLFYSVGIGQISSEVPQNLSASRPQDRQFILSSKKLLLSDSGFYLCAWSGGTGSTEAFFGQGTRLTVV.

This clone was observed a handful of times. This chain links TRBV28 with TRBJ1-3; 7 positions agree with TRBD1. The CDR3 length is 15 residues. Germline V CDR1 and CDR2: MDHEN, SYDVKM. Trimming at V came to 5 bases and at J to 2 bases, leaving 6 bases not matched to a gene. Written as DNA, the CDR3 is TGTGCCAGCAGTAACCCGCAGGGGGCTGGAAACACCATATATTTT. Its translation is CASSNPQGAGNTIYF.

The chain employs TRBV5-6 and TRBJ2-6; 9 nucleotides align to TRBD1. The length of the CDR3 is 16 residues. Per germline, CDR1 SGHDT and CDR2 YYEEEE. V shed 4 bases, J shed 4 bases, and the junction held 6 bases outside the gene matches. CDR3 sequence: CASSAEQGAGANVLTF. In DNA form, the CDR3 reads TGTGCCAGCAGCGCGGAACAGGGGGCCGGGGCCAACGTCCTGACTTTC. The entire variable domain, with the rest obtained from reference TRBV5-6 and TRBJ2-6, is as follows: DAGVTQSPTHLIKTRGQQVTLRCSPKSGHDTVSWYQQALGQGPQFIFQYYEEEERQRGNFPDRFSGHQFPNYSSELNVNALLLGDSALYLCASSAEQGAGANVLTFGAGSRLTVL.

With respect to this clone: The sample holds other DNA sequences that translate to the same CDR3. The rearrangement links TRBV9 to TRBJ2-3, with D perhaps matching TRBD2 (5 bases). The CDR3 has 13 residues. CDR1 and CDR2 from the germline V gene are SGDLS and YYNGEE. V lost 3 bases and J lost 6, with 11 bases in between. The CDR3, as DNA: TGTGCCAGCAGCGGAAGCGGAAGGGATACGCAGTATTTT. Its translation is CASSGSGRDTQYF.

On this clone: A read error may account for a junction end that differs from germline. The rearrangement uses TRBV5-1 and TRBJ1-6; no firm D call. CDR1 SGHRS and CDR2 YFSETQ come from the germline V gene. CDR3 length: 15 amino acids. The CDR3 loop is CASSLARLNNSPLHF. In DNA, the CDR3 is TGTGCCAGCAGCTTGGCCAGGCTAAATAATTCACCCCTCCACTTT.

This sequence joins TRBV5-1 and TRBJ2-5, with 7 bases matching TRBD1. Germline V lookup: CDR1 SGHRS, CDR2 YFSETQ. CDR3 length equals 14 residues. The V segment lost 4 bases and the J segment 2 bases; nucleotides outside the gene matches: 5. CDR3 sequence: CASSQLGQQETQYF. The DNA for the CDR3 is TGCGCCAGCAGCCAATTGGGACAGCAAGAGACCCAGTACTTC. The whole variable domain, remainder taken from reference TRBV5-1 and TRBJ2-5, is KAGVTQTPRYLIKTRGQQVTLSCSPISGHRSVSWYQQTPGQGLQFLFEYFSETQRNKGNFPGRFSGRQFSNSRSEMNVSTLELGDSALYLCASSQLGQQETQYFGPGTRLLVL.

The rearrangement links TRBV4-1 to TRBJ2-7; no reliable D call. The CDR3 is made up of 15 amino acids. CDR1 is MGHRA, CDR2 YSYEKL, per germline. Trimming stripped 0 bases from V and 4 bases from J, with 13 bases between. The CDR3 protein is CASSQELTAPYEQYF. CDR3 in DNA: TGCGCCAGCAGCCAAGAATTAACCGCTCCATACGAGCAGTACTTC.

The chain links TRBV10-3 to TRBJ1-1; D not resolved. CDR1 and CDR2 (germline): ENHRY, SYGVKD. This CDR3 has 12 residues. Trimming pared 3 bases from V and 7 bases from J, leaving 9 bases between. The chain's CDR3 is CAISDKGIEAFF. CDR3 nucleotide sequence: TGTGCCATCAGTGACAAAGGGATTGAAGCTTTCTTT.

The chain is built from TRBV30 and TRBJ1-6; unclear D gene. CDR1 GTSNPN and CDR2 SVGIG come from the germline V gene (reference sequence). The CDR3 extends over 11 amino acids. Between the trimmed V and J ends, which lost 3 bases and 7 bases, there was a span of 4 bases. The CDR3 DNA reads TGTGCCTGGAGGCGAAATTCACCCCTCCACTTT. Its protein product is CAWRRNSPLHF.

The rearrangement uses TRBV9 and TRBJ2-5; D remains ambiguous. This CDR3 has 15 residues. Trimming left V 0 bases short and J 4 bases short, with 13 bases between. Germline lookup yields CDR1 SGDLS and CDR2 YYNGEE. CDR3 amino acids: CASSVGNRELETQYF. DNA for the CDR3: TGTGCCAGCAGCGTAGGGAACCGCGAACTAGAGACCCAGTACTTC.

This chain joins TRBV2 and TRBJ1-4; D remains unclear. The CDR3 is made up of 15 amino acids. The germline CDR1 and CDR2 sequences are SNHLY and FYNNEI. V was trimmed by 5 bases and J by 8 bases, leaving 18 bases between them. For the CDR3, the DNA is TGTGCCAGCAGTCCCGAGGTGGTGGTAAGCGAAAAACTGTTTTTT. Translation gives CASSPEVVVSEKLFF.

The J gene is TRBJ1-3, the V gene TRBV10-3, with unresolved D. Germline CDR1 ENHRY, CDR2 SYGVKD. This CDR3 has 15 residues. V gave up 7 bases and J gave up 0 bases, with 13 bases separating them. CDR3: CAINPGSSSGNTIYF. CDR3 nucleotide sequence: TGTGCCATCAATCCGGGCTCGAGCTCTGGAAACACCATATATTTT.